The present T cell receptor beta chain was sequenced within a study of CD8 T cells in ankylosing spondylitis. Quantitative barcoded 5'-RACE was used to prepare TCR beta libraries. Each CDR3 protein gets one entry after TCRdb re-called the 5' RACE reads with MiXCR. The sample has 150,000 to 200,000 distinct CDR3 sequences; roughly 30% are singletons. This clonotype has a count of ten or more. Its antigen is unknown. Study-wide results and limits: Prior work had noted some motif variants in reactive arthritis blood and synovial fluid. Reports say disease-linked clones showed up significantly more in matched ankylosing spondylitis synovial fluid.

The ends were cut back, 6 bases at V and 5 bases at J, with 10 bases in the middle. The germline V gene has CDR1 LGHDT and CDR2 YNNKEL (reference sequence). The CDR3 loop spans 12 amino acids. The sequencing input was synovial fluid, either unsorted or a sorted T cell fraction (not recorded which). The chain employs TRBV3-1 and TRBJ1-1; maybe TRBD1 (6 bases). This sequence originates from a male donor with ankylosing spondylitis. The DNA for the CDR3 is TGTGCCAGCAGTCAGGGGAGGACTGAAGCTTTCTTT. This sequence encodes CASSQGRTEAFF.